This entry lists 25 T cell receptor beta chains sequenced from one sample in a study of cytomegalovirus exposure and HLA in healthy donors. It was with 60 Vbeta and 13 Jbeta primers that the PCR ran. Sequencing used immunoSEQ multiplex PCR; TCRdb keeps in-frame clones, though not all of them. This table has about 130,000 clones, 75% to 80% appearing once. Sequencing was done on a sample of PBMCs. The receptors originated from a man aged 25-40 years in good health and CMV-seronegative.

This clone was counted between two and nine times. The rearrangement uses TRBV9 and TRBJ1-3, with 9 positions matching TRBD1. The CDR3 extends over 15 amino acids. Germline loops: CDR1 SGDLS, CDR2 YYNGEE. The trim removed 3 bases at V and 2 bases at J, leaving 3 bases unmatched. CDR3 in DNA: TGTGCCAGCAGCGAGGGGGACAGGGCTGGAAACACCATATATTTT. This translates into CASSEGDRAGNTIYF. The full variable domain, rest sourced from reference TRBV9 and TRBJ1-3, is DSGVTQTPKHLITATGQRVTLRCSPRSGDLSVYWYQQSLDQGLQFLIQYYNGEERAKGNILERFSAQQFPDLHSELNLSSLELGDSALYFCASSEGDRAGNTIYFGEGSWLTVV.

V gene TRBV7-9 combines with J gene TRBJ2-7, with TRBD2 as a possible D gene (5 bases). Germline V gives CDR1 SEHNR, CDR2 FQNEAQ (reference sequence). With 1 base removed from V and 9 bases from J, the gap between germline ends came to 19 bases. This CDR3 has 15 amino acids. CDR3 sequence reads: CASSLGTGEYFVQYF. CDR3 nucleotides: TGTGCCAGCAGCTTAGGGACCGGGGAGTACTTTGTGCAGTACTTC.

This sequence joins TRBV7-2 and TRBJ2-2; no reliable D call. Germline values: CDR1 SGHTA, CDR2 FQGNSA. The CDR3 covers 14 residues. V lost 2 bases, J lost 1 base, and 5 bases lay in between. The CDR3 loop reads CASSLLGNTGELFF. The CDR3 region has the DNA TGTGCCAGCAGCTTACTAGGGAACACCGGGGAGCTGTTTTTT.

This chain joins TRBV6-5 and TRBJ1-2; the D gene is possibly TRBD1 (5 bases). From germline, CDR1 is MNHEY and CDR2 SVGAGI. This CDR3 comprises 14 residues. The V end lost 0 bases, the J end lost 6 bases, and 11 bases lay between the germline ends. The CDR3 loop is CASSYSGGGDGYTF. As DNA, the CDR3 is TGTGCCAGCAGTTACTCCGGGGGGGGAGATGGCTACACCTTC.

This chain uses TRBV5-1 with TRBJ2-7; D might be TRBD1 (6 bases). The CDR3 has 17 residues. Germline V CDR1 and CDR2: SGHRS, YFSETQ. V shed 0 bases and J shed 2 bases, with 18 bases lying between them. CDR3 residues: CASSLGAGTTIPYEQYF. CDR3 coding DNA: TGCGCCAGCAGCTTGGGGGCCGGGACAACTATCCCCTACGAGCAGTACTTC. Together with reference TRBV5-1 and TRBJ2-7, the CDR3 gives the full variable domain: KAGVTQTPRYLIKTRGQQVTLSCSPISGHRSVSWYQQTPGQGLQFLFEYFSETQRNKGNFPGRFSGRQFSNSRSEMNVSTLELGDSALYLCASSLGAGTTIPYEQYFGPGTRLTVT.

The CDR3: CASSGGTGWGETQYF. CDR3 nucleotide sequence: TGTGCCAGTTCAGGGGGGACAGGGTGGGGAGAGACCCAGTACTTC. The chain uses TRBV6-6 and TRBJ2-5; 9 bases align to TRBD1. The CDR3 runs 15 residues. Unmatched junction bases numbered 12, after V lost 9 bases and J lost 4 bases. Germline V gives CDR1 MNHNY, CDR2 SVGAGI (reference sequence).

This clone has only a few counts. The chain links TRBV28 to TRBJ1-5; tentatively, D is TRBD1 (5 bases). CDR3 length: 16 amino acids. V was pared by 6 bases and J by 7 bases, with 22 bases between. CDR1 is MDHEN, CDR2 SYDVKM, per germline. CDR3 coding DNA: TGTGCCAGCAGGGCGGTATATGCTTGGGGGGACCAGCCCCAGCATTTT. Amino acid sequence: CASRAVYAWGDQPQHF.

V is TRBV2 and J is TRBJ2-1; weak D call: TRBD2 (6 bases). CDR1 SNHLY and CDR2 FYNNEI come from the germline V gene. Trimming left V 3 bases short and J 10 bases short, with 13 bases between. The CDR3 is 13 residues long. In DNA, the CDR3 is TGTGCCAGCAGTGACCCGGGGAGGTCCGAGCAGTTCTTC. It specifies CASSDPGRSEQFF.

The chain joins TRBV11-2 to TRBJ2-5; D remains ambiguous. Germline V gene data show CDR1 as SGHAT and CDR2 as FQNNGV. The CDR3 runs to 13 residues. V dropped 4 bases and J dropped 4 bases, with 10 bases sitting between them. The DNA of the CDR3 is TGTGCCAGCAGCTCGGCGTCGGGAGAGACCCAGTACTTC. Residues: CASSSASGETQYF.

The gene calls are TRBV12-5 and TRBJ1-1; 7 bases fit TRBD1. This CDR3 has 17 residues. With V trimmed by 4 bases and J by 0 bases, 11 bases remained unmatched. Per the germline V gene, CDR1 is LGHNT and CDR2 is FRNRAP. The CDR3 loop reads CASGWMGQSSMNTEAFF. Written as DNA, the CDR3 is TGTGCTAGTGGTTGGATGGGACAGTCATCCATGAACACTGAAGCTTTCTTT.

This chain links TRBV13 with TRBJ2-7; 7 positions match TRBD2. This CDR3 spans 15 amino acids. Germline V gives CDR1 PRHDT, CDR2 FYEKMQ (reference sequence). The J segment lost 5 bases and the V segment lost 4 bases, leaving 11 bases of the junction unmatched. CDR3 bases: TGTGCCAGCAGCTATCCCACGGGGGGTTACCACGAGCAGTACTTC. Encoded protein: CASSYPTGGYHEQYF.

V gene TRBV11-2 combines with J gene TRBJ2-4, with TRBD1 matching over 9 bases. Germline V CDR1 and CDR2: SGHAT, FQNNGV. V lost 2 bases to trimming and J lost 6 bases; unmatched junction nucleotides: 5. CDR3 length equals 15 residues. This CDR3 reads CASSLTGGRGNIQYF. CDR3 in DNA: TGTGCCAGCAGCTTAACAGGGGGCAGGGGAAACATTCAGTACTTC.

The V and J genes are TRBV6-6 and TRBJ2-2; D is perhaps TRBD1 (6 bases). Germline values: CDR1 MNHNY, CDR2 SVGAGI (reference sequence). V was shortened by 6 bases and J by 0 bases, with 11 bases between the two germline ends. This CDR3 spans 15 amino acids. The CDR3 protein is CASSPGHSNTGELFF. The CDR3 region has the DNA TGTGCCAGCAGCCCGGGACACTCGAACACCGGGGAGCTGTTTTTT.

The chain employs TRBV30 and TRBJ2-7, with D possibly TRBD1 on 6 matching bases. Germline lookup yields CDR1 GTSNPN and CDR2 SVGIG (reference sequence). This CDR3 has 14 residues. The V and J ends lost 2 bases and 0 bases respectively, with 11 bases between them. The CDR3 bases are TGTGCCTGGAGTTTACAGGGATTCTCCTACGAGCAGTACTTC. This translates into CAWSLQGFSYEQYF. The complete variable domain, with remaining parts taken from reference TRBV30 and TRBJ2-7, reads SQTIHQWPATLVQPVGSPLSLECTVEGTSNPNLYWYRQAAGRGLQLLFYSVGIGQISSEVPQNLSASRPQDRQFILSSKKLLLSDSGFYLCAWSLQGFSYEQYFGPGTRLTVT.

This clone was seen a few times. The rearrangement links TRBV4-2 to TRBJ1-4, with TRBD1 matching over 8 bases. Trimming at V came to 5 bases and at J to 4 bases, leaving 6 bases not matched to a gene. Germline V lookup: CDR1 LGHNA, CDR2 YNFKEQ. CDR3 length equals 15 residues. CDR3 loop: CASSFRGQGNEKLFF. CDR3 sequence (DNA): TGTGCCAGCAGCTTCAGGGGGCAAGGTAATGAAAAACTGTTTTTT.

This chain joins TRBV7-6 and TRBJ2-1, with 7 bases matching TRBD2. Unmatched junction bases numbered 16, after V lost 5 bases and J lost 6 bases. The CDR3 loop spans 17 amino acids. The germline V gene encodes CDR1 SGHVS and CDR2 FNYEAQ. The chain's CDR3 is CASSPIAGLPNPNEQFF. The CDR3, as DNA: TGTGCCAGCAGCCCGATCGCGGGACTACCGAACCCCAATGAGCAGTTCTTC.

The chain joins TRBV4-2 to TRBJ1-2; D gene unclear. The germline V gene encodes CDR1 LGHNA and CDR2 YNFKEQ. V dropped 0 bases and J dropped 1 base, with 9 bases sitting between them. The CDR3 runs 15 residues. The CDR3 spells CASSQDSLLNYGYTF. For the CDR3, the DNA is TGTGCCAGCAGCCAAGATTCCCTTCTTAACTATGGCTACACCTTC.

The genes are TRBV10-1 and TRBJ2-2; 13 positions match TRBD2. This CDR3 is 17 amino acids long. Germline V CDR1 and CDR2: WNHNN, SYGVQD (reference sequence). V lost 4 bases to trimming and J lost 4 bases; unmatched junction nucleotides: 6. CDR3 DNA: TGCGCCAGCAGTGGGACTAGCGGGAGATGGGGCACCGGGGAGCTGTTTTTT. Its protein product is CASSGTSGRWGTGELFF.

The V gene is TRBV19, the J gene TRBJ2-7; D is possibly TRBD1 (6 bases). Deletions cut 3 bases from V and 2 bases from J, with 17 bases between. The V gene's germline CDR1 is LNHDA and CDR2 SQIVND (reference sequence). This CDR3 has 16 residues. This chain's CDR3 is CASSIYTGTPTYEQYF. The CDR3 DNA reads as TGTGCCAGTAGTATTTATACCGGGACACCAACCTACGAGCAGTACTTC.

The V gene is TRBV11-2, the J gene TRBJ2-7; the D is unclear. The V and J ends lost 0 bases and 2 bases respectively, with 5 bases between them. Germline CDR1 reads SGHAT; CDR2 reads FQNNGV. There are 13 residues in the CDR3. The CDR3 spells CASSLDLPYEQYF. The CDR3 DNA sequence: TGTGCCAGCAGCTTAGATCTCCCCTACGAGCAGTACTTC.

V and J are TRBV7-9 and TRBJ2-5; 9 bases map to TRBD1. Germline V gene data show CDR1 as SEHNR and CDR2 as FQNEAQ (reference sequence). This CDR3 spans 15 amino acids. Trimming at V came to 5 bases and at J to 2 bases, leaving 6 bases not matched to a gene. CDR3 coding DNA: TGTGCCAGCAGCGTCCTTGGACAGGGGCAAGAGACCCAGTACTTC. Translation gives CASSVLGQGQETQYF.

J is TRBJ2-5 and V is TRBV5-1, with D unclear. V was cut by 0 bases and J by 0 bases, with 12 bases left in between. The CDR3 totals 16 residues. Germline V lookup: CDR1 SGHRS, CDR2 YFSETQ. CDR3 coding DNA: TGCGCCAGCAGCTTGGCCCTTCCAGAAGACCAAGAGACCCAGTACTTC. This translates into CASSLALPEDQETQYF.

This clone was seen a few times. This chain connects TRBV18 to TRBJ2-5; a weak D match, TRBD2 (7 bases). CDR3 length: 16 residues. The V end lost 0 bases, the J end lost 5 bases, and 16 bases lay between the germline ends. Germline values: CDR1 KGHSH, CDR2 LQKENI. CDR3 bases: TGTGCCAGCTCACCACCAACAGGGAGGGGCCGGGAGACCCAGTACTTC. Translating it yields CASSPPTGRGRETQYF.

J is TRBJ2-5 and V is TRBV5-8, with 13 bases fitting TRBD2. V shed 3 bases, J shed 2 bases, and the junction held 4 bases outside the gene matches. CDR3 size: 16 residues. Germline-derived CDR1 and CDR2 are SGHTS and YDEGEE. The CDR3 DNA is TGTGCCAGCAGCTGGGGGACTAGCGGGACTCAAGAGACCCAGTACTTC. Translation gives CASSWGTSGTQETQYF.

The chain is built from TRBV27 and TRBJ2-7, with 8 bases that match TRBD2. CDR3 length: 13 amino acids. J gave up 4 bases and V 5 bases, and 4 bases lay outside the gene matches. CDR1 is MNHEY and CDR2 is SMNVEV in the germline V gene (reference sequence). The CDR3, as DNA: TGTGCCAGCAGTAAAGCGGGAGTTTACGAGCAGTACTTC. Translating it yields CASSKAGVYEQYF.